Each of the 25 T cell receptor beta chains below was sequenced from the same sample in a study of cytomegalovirus exposure and HLA in healthy donors. In the PCR, 60 Vbeta and 13 Jbeta primers were used. Repertoires were generated with immunoSEQ multiplex PCR, while TCRdb's copy carries only in-frame clones and drops some. The repertoire consists of roughly 99,000 clones, with 74% occurring once and the leading ten covering around 15%. Sequencing used PBMCs. The receptors come from a woman in her thirties or forties in good health and CMV-seropositive.

This sequence joins TRBV14 and TRBJ1-6; 9 bases match TRBD1. The CDR3 covers 13 residues. Trimming at V came to 6 bases and at J to 13 bases, leaving 7 bases not matched to a gene. Germline CDR1 is SGHDN and CDR2 is FVKESK. CDR3 nucleotide sequence: TGTGCCAGCAGTCGGGACAGGGTCGCCCCCCTCCACTTT. Translating it yields CASSRDRVAPLHF.

This clone came up a few times. The genes are TRBV10-3 and TRBJ2-2, with 7 positions matching TRBD2. The ends lost 8 bases at V and 1 base at J; junction bases unmatched: 4. The germline V gene has CDR1 ENHRY and CDR2 SYGVKD. The CDR3 is 14 residues long. CDR3 bases: TGTGCCATCTCTAGCGGACTGAACACCGGGGAGCTGTTTTTT. The encoded protein is CAISSGLNTGELFF.

The chain joins TRBV2 to TRBJ1-4; 8 bases agree with TRBD1. V was clipped by 8 bases and J by 3 bases; unmatched bases: 2. From germline, CDR1 is SNHLY and CDR2 FYNNEI. This CDR3 has 13 amino acids. This CDR3 reads CASAGQANEKLFF. The CDR3 DNA reads as TGTGCCAGCGCGGGACAGGCTAATGAAAAACTGTTTTTT. The whole variable domain, filled in from reference TRBV2 and TRBJ1-4, reads EPEVTQTPSHQVTQMGQEVILRCVPISNHLYFYWYRQILGQKVEFLVSFYNNEISEKSEIFDDQFSVERPDGSNFTLKIRSTKLEDSAMYFCASAGQANEKLFFGSGTQLSVL.

The chain links TRBV5-1 to TRBJ1-4; unclear D gene. In germline, CDR1 is SGHRS, CDR2 YFSETQ. Trimming took 5 bases from V and 5 from J, leaving 10 bases between them. The CDR3 has 13 residues. The CDR3, as DNA: TGCGCCAGCAGGCGTCAGGAAAATGAAAAACTGTTTTTT. Translated: CASRRQENEKLFF. Looking up the rest from reference TRBV5-1 and TRBJ1-4 gives the full variable domain: KAGVTQTPRYLIKTRGQQVTLSCSPISGHRSVSWYQQTPGQGLQFLFEYFSETQRNKGNFPGRFSGRQFSNSRSEMNVSTLELGDSALYLCASRRQENEKLFFGSGTQLSVL.

Worth noting for this clone: Other DNA sequences within the sample encode an identical CDR3. The chain links TRBV18 to TRBJ2-7; D is perhaps TRBD2 (5 bases). Trimming shortened V by 3 bases and J by 0 bases, and 12 bases separated the two germline ends. Per germline, CDR1 KGHSH and CDR2 LQKENI. The CDR3 loop spans 15 amino acids. CDR3 nucleotide sequence: TGTGCCAGCTCACCCCGGACGGGAAGCTCCTACGAGCAGTACTTC. It codes for CASSPRTGSSYEQYF.

The rearrangement links TRBV7-9 to TRBJ2-1; 9 bases line up with TRBD2. V trimming: 2 bases; J trimming: 0 bases; junction bases outside the gene matches: 5. The CDR3 sequence is 17 residues long. Germline lookup yields CDR1 SEHNR and CDR2 FQNEAQ (reference sequence). The DNA for the CDR3 is TGTGCCAGCAGCTTACGGCGGGGGGGTAGCTCCTACAATGAGCAGTTCTTC. It codes for CASSLRRGGSSYNEQFF.

The gene calls are TRBV7-9 and TRBJ2-7; 8 nucleotides align to TRBD1. Germline CDR1 reads SEHNR; CDR2 reads FQNEAQ (reference sequence). The CDR3 totals 13 residues. J was trimmed by 4 bases and V by 4 bases; bases with no gene match: 3. CDR3 in DNA: TGTGCCAGCAGCTACGGGACAGGATACGAGCAGTACTTC. Protein: CASSYGTGYEQYF.

The chain combines TRBV5-1 with TRBJ2-7; 7 bases agree with TRBD1. V shed 3 bases and J 5 bases; nucleotides not matched to a gene: 14. The CDR3 spans 16 residues. Germline V lookup: CDR1 SGHRS, CDR2 YFSETQ. The CDR3 bases are TGCGCCAGCAGCTACAGGGGTCAGAGACCTCCGGACGAGCAGTACTTC. It encodes CASSYRGQRPPDEQYF.

The chain is built from TRBV30 and TRBJ1-5; D not certain. Trimming pared 3 bases from V and 4 bases from J, leaving 10 bases between. The CDR3 spans 13 residues. Germline V gene lookup returns CDR1 GTSNPN and CDR2 SVGIG (reference sequence). The CDR3 nucleotides are TGTGCCTGGAGCCCGGGGTCAAATCAGCCCCAGCATTTT. Its translation: CAWSPGSNQPQHF.

The J gene is TRBJ1-4, the V gene TRBV2, with D possibly matching TRBD1 (6 bases). Trimming removed 2 bases at V and 4 bases at J, with 8 bases between. CDR3 length: 14 residues. Germline V gene data show CDR1 as SNHLY and CDR2 as FYNNEI. The CDR3 protein is CASSERGNNEKLFF. In DNA form, the CDR3 reads TGTGCCAGCAGTGAAAGGGGGAATAATGAAAAACTGTTTTTT.

CDR3 residues: CASSTEQGHYGYTF. Written as DNA, the CDR3 is TGTGCCAGCAGTACCGAACAGGGGCACTATGGCTACACCTTC. The chain combines TRBV6-5 with TRBJ1-2, with 7 bases fitting TRBD1. With V trimmed by 5 bases and J by 3 bases, 6 bases remained unmatched. CDR1 MNHEY and CDR2 SVGAGI come from the germline V gene. This CDR3 spans 14 amino acids.

The V and J genes are TRBV15 and TRBJ1-1; the match to TRBD1 covers 10 bases. The CDR3 contains 13 residues. V lost 8 bases and J lost 4; bases outside the gene matches: 4. Germline V gene data show CDR1 as LNHNV and CDR2 as YYDKDF (reference sequence). The CDR3 loop reads CATGRDRGTEAFF. DNA of the CDR3: TGTGCCACCGGCCGGGACAGGGGCACTGAAGCTTTCTTT.

The CDR3 nucleotides read TGTGCCAGCAGTGATCTGGGACAGGGGGCCTACGAGCAGTACTTC. Its protein is CASSDLGQGAYEQYF. The chain links TRBV2 to TRBJ2-7; TRBD1 agrees at 11 bases. This CDR3 is built from 15 residues. J was trimmed by 2 bases and V by 3 bases; bases with no gene match: 3. Germline V gene sequence: CDR1 SNHLY, CDR2 FYNNEI.

This chain uses TRBV4-3 with TRBJ2-1; 8 nucleotides line up with TRBD1. Germline CDR1 and CDR2: LGHNA and YSLEER. This CDR3 comprises 13 residues. The J segment lost 8 bases and the V segment lost 5 bases, leaving 5 bases of the junction unmatched. The CDR3 sequence is CASSVQGADEQFF. Here the CDR3 DNA reads TGCGCCAGCAGCGTGCAGGGGGCGGATGAGCAGTTCTTC.

This clone was seen only once. The chain recombines TRBV7-2 with TRBJ1-2; perhaps TRBD1 as D (5 bases). The CDR3 extends over 14 amino acids. V was shortened by 0 bases and J by 3 bases, with 8 bases between the two germline ends. Germline loops: CDR1 SGHTA, CDR2 FQGNSA. The CDR3 spells CASSLATVDYGYTF. The CDR3 bases are TGTGCCAGCAGCTTAGCGACAGTAGACTATGGCTACACCTTC.

The chain recombines TRBV9 with TRBJ2-6; TRBD2 might be the D (6 bases). CDR3 length equals 16 residues. Germline V gene data show CDR1 as SGDLS and CDR2 as YYNGEE. The ends were cut back, 7 bases at V and 0 bases at J, with 14 bases in the middle. The CDR3 region is CASSWGVDSGANVLTF. In DNA form, the CDR3 reads TGTGCCAGCTCCTGGGGGGTCGACTCTGGGGCCAACGTCCTGACTTTC.

This clone was recorded a few times. The V and J genes are TRBV2 and TRBJ1-2; a weak D match, TRBD1 (5 bases). V lost 6 bases and J 4 bases, leaving 18 bases between the germline ends. The CDR3 is 15 residues long. Germline assignment: CDR1 SNHLY and CDR2 FYNNEI. The CDR3 region has the DNA TGTGCCAGCAGCCTAGAGAACAGGAGCTTCTATGGCTACACCTTC. It yields the protein CASSLENRSFYGYTF.

The chain carries TRBV14 and TRBJ1-1; TRBD1 matches at 11 bases. This CDR3 is built from 13 residues. The J segment lost 8 bases and the V segment lost 4 bases, leaving 3 bases of the junction unmatched. The germline gives CDR1 SGHDN, CDR2 FVKESK. CDR3 loop: CASSPRTGGEAFF. CDR3 bases: TGTGCCAGCAGCCCGCGGACAGGGGGCGAAGCTTTCTTT.

The V gene is TRBV2, the J gene TRBJ1-2; maybe TRBD1 (6 bases). CDR3 length: 15 amino acids. The germline CDR1 and CDR2 sequences are SNHLY and FYNNEI. The V and J ends lost 5 bases and 2 bases respectively, with 15 bases between them. The CDR3 DNA reads as TGTGCCAGCAGTCGAGCGGACAGCGAAAACTATGGCTACACCTTC. Amino acid sequence: CASSRADSENYGYTF.

V and J are TRBV9 and TRBJ1-1; 7 positions agree with TRBD1. Germline CDR1 reads SGDLS; CDR2 reads YYNGEE. Unmatched junction bases numbered 11, after V lost 5 bases and J lost 7 bases. The length of the CDR3 is 14 residues. CDR3 in DNA: TGTGCCAGCAGTGAGAGGGTTGACAGGGTTGAAGCTTTCTTT. Translated: CASSERVDRVEAFF.

The chain has TRBV30 and TRBJ2-5; 10 positions agree with TRBD2. There are 15 residues in the CDR3. Germline V CDR1 and CDR2: GTSNPN, SVGIG (reference sequence). With V trimmed by 0 bases and J by 1 base, 2 bases remained unmatched. CDR3 region: CAWSVASGGQETQYF. Here the CDR3 DNA reads TGTGCCTGGAGTGTAGCTAGCGGGGGCCAAGAGACCCAGTACTTC.

The chain employs TRBV6-5 and TRBJ2-4; TRBD2 aligns across 9 bases. The CDR3 sequence is 15 residues long. CDR1 is MNHEY, CDR2 SVGAGI, per germline. The junction had 7 bases not matched to a gene; V was cut back by 2 bases and J by 8 bases. The CDR3, as DNA: TGTGCCAGCAGTTACGGCGGGGGGGCCGGTCACATTCAGTACTTC. It is translated as CASSYGGGAGHIQYF.

A remark on this clone: At one boundary the junction diverges from the germline segment, which might be a read error. The V gene is TRBV27, the J gene TRBJ1-5, with TRBD1 identical over 7 bases. The CDR3 runs to 14 residues. Looked up from germline, CDR1 is MNHEY and CDR2 is SMNVEV (reference sequence). The CDR3 sequence is CASSSRQGNQPQPF. Here the CDR3 DNA reads TGTGCCAGCAGTTCGCGACAGGGAAATCAGCCCCAGCCTTTT.

The rearrangement joins TRBV6-1 to TRBJ1-1; D is uncertain. The V end lost 6 bases, the J end lost 6 bases, and 11 bases lay between the germline ends. Germline CDR1 MNHNS, CDR2 SASEGT. The CDR3 loop spans 12 amino acids. The CDR3 DNA follows: TGTGCCAGCAGACGGTGGAGGGCTGAAGCTTTCTTT. It encodes CASRRWRAEAFF.

The chain is built from TRBV7-9 and TRBJ1-3; 7 bases are shared with TRBD1. The CDR3 covers 16 residues. CDR1 and CDR2 (germline): SEHNR, FQNEAQ (reference sequence). V was pared by 3 bases and J by 3 bases, with 8 bases of the junction left unmatched. The DNA of the CDR3 is TGTGCCAGCAGCTTCACAGGGGTCTTACATGGAAACACCATATATTTT. Protein sequence: CASSFTGVLHGNTIYF. The whole variable domain, remainder taken from reference TRBV7-9 and TRBJ1-3, is DTGVSQNPRHKITKRGQNVTFRCDPISEHNRLYWYRQTLGQGPEFLTYFQNEAQLEKSRLLSDRFSAERPKGSFSTLEIQRTEQGDSAMYLCASSFTGVLHGNTIYFGEGSWLTVV.